This T cell receptor beta chain was recorded in a study of technical replicates of blood from a few donors. Assay used: immunoSEQ multiplex PCR; TCRdb lists only in-frame clones, some missing. The data contain under 75,000 clones, over 90% of them singletons. In its sample, this clone was seen a few times. The CDR3 totals 15 residues. The ends lost 0 bases at V and 5 bases at J; junction bases unmatched: 6. The germline gives CDR1 SGHRS, CDR2 YFSETQ. V gene TRBV5-1 combines with J gene TRBJ2-5; 8 nucleotides line up with TRBD1. Sample: PBMCs. The clonotype was recovered from a human donor in good health. Some clones in this sample may be carry-over from other donors' samples. CDR3: CASSLGDRMRETQYF. The CDR3 nucleotides are TGCGCCAGCAGCTTGGGGGACAGGATGCGGGAGACCCAGTACTTC.